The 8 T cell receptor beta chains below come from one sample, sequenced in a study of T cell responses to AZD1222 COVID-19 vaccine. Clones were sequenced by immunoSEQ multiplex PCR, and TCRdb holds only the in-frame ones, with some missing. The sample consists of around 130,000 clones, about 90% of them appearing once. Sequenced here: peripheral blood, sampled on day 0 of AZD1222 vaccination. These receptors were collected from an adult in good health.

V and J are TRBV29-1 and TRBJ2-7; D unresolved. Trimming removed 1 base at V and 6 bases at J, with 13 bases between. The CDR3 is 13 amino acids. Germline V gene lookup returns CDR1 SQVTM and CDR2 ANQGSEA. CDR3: CSVEVAPTTEQYF. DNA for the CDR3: TGCAGCGTTGAAGTGGCCCCTACCACCGAGCAGTACTTC.

The DNA for the CDR3 is TGTGCCAGCTCACGTGACGGGAACTCCTACGAGCAGTACTTC. Translated, it gives CASSRDGNSYEQYF. The chain combines TRBV18 with TRBJ2-7; a weak D match, TRBD2 (5 bases). Per the germline V gene, CDR1 is KGHSH and CDR2 is LQKENI. Deletions cut 4 bases from V and 0 bases from J, with 10 bases between. CDR3 length equals 14 residues.

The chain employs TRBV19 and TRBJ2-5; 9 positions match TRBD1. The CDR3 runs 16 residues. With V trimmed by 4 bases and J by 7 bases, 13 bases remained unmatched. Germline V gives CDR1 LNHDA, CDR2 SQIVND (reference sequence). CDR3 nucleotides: TGTGCCAGTAGTAGAGGACAGGGGTCCGTTATGGGGACCCAGTACTTC. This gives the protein CASSRGQGSVMGTQYF.

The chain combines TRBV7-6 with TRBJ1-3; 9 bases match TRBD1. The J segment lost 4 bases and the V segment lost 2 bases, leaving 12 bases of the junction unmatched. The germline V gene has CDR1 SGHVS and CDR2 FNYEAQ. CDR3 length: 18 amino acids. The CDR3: CASSLRGGDRVSGNTIYF. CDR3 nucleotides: TGTGCCAGCAGCTTAAGAGGTGGGGACAGGGTGTCCGGAAACACCATATATTTT. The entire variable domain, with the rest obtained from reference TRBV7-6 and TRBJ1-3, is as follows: GAGVSQSPRYKVTKRGQDVALRCDPISGHVSLYWYRQALGQGPEFLTYFNYEAQQDKSGLPNDRFSAERPEGSISTLTIQRTEQRDSAMYRCASSLRGGDRVSGNTIYFGEGSWLTVV.

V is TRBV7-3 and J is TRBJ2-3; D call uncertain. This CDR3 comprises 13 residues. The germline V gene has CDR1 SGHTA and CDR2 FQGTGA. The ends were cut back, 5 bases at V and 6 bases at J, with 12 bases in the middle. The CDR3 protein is CASSQSISDTQYF. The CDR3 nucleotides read TGTGCCAGCAGCCAAAGCATATCTGATACGCAGTATTTT.

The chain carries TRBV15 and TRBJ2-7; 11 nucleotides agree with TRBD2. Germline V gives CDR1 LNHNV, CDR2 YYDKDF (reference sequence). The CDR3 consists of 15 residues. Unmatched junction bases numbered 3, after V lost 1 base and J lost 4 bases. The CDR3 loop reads CATSRGGTSGYEQYF. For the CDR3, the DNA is TGTGCCACCAGCAGAGGGGGGACTAGCGGTTACGAGCAGTACTTC.

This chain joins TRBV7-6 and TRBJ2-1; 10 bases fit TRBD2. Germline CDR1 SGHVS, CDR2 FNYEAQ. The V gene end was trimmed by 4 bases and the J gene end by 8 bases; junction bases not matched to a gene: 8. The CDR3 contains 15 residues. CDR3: CASSSAGTSVDEQFF. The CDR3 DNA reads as TGTGCCAGCAGCTCAGCCGGGACTAGCGTCGATGAGCAGTTCTTC.

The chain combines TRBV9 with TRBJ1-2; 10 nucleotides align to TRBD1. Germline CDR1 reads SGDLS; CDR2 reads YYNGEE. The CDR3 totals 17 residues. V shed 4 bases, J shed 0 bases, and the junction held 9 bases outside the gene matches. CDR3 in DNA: TGTGCCAGCAGCCCGAAGGGACAGGGGCCGTCTAACTATGGCTACACCTTC. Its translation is CASSPKGQGPSNYGYTF.